The 7 T cell receptor beta chains given below trace back to one sample, sequenced in a study of blood T cell repertoires in COVID-19. Sequenced by immunoSEQ multiplex PCR; TCRdb stores in-frame clones only, minus some. Among 50,000 to 65,000 clones listed, 80% to 90% were seen once. Sequences were obtained from peripheral blood. The receptors here all came from a man between 60 and 70 years old with acute or convalescent COVID-19.

This rearrangement joins TRBV27 to TRBJ1-2; 7 nucleotides align to TRBD1. The CDR3 extends over 15 amino acids. Trimming cost V 4 bases and J 2 bases; bases outside gene matches: 7. Germline V gene sequence: CDR1 MNHEY, CDR2 SMNVEV (reference sequence). CDR3 region: CASSSQGGSNYGYTF. Here the CDR3 DNA reads TGTGCCAGCAGTTCCCAAGGGGGCTCAAACTATGGCTACACCTTC.

This chain uses TRBV6-1 with TRBJ1-1, with 7 bases identical to TRBD1. This CDR3 has 16 residues. Germline CDR1 reads MNHNS; CDR2 reads SASEGT. V was pared by 4 bases and J by 6 bases, with 14 bases of the junction left unmatched. Here the CDR3 DNA reads TGTGCCAGCAGTGCTTTAACTGACAGGGTAAGGTCTGAAGCTTTCTTT. Its translation: CASSALTDRVRSEAFF.

This chain uses TRBV27 with TRBJ2-2, with 8 bases identical to TRBD2. V dropped 6 bases and J dropped 7; count of bases not matched to a gene: 10. Looked up from germline, CDR1 is MNHEY and CDR2 is SMNVEV (reference sequence). The CDR3 loop spans 15 amino acids. CDR3 nucleotides: TGTGCCAGCAGCTCCGGGACTAGAGGTTTCGGGGAGCTGTTTTTT. This encodes CASSSGTRGFGELFF.

Only one count was recorded for this clone. The V call is TRBV28, the J call TRBJ1-5, with D maybe TRBD1 (5 bases). CDR3 length: 14 residues. Trimming removed 3 bases from V and 7 bases from J, with 13 bases in between. Germline-derived CDR1 and CDR2 are MDHEN and SYDVKM. This chain's CDR3 is CASSFPGGRQPQHF. The CDR3, as DNA: TGTGCCAGCAGTTTCCCTGGGGGGAGACAGCCCCAGCATTTT.

The J gene is TRBJ1-1, the V gene TRBV28; weak D call: TRBD1 (5 bases). The CDR3 is 13 amino acids. V shed 4 bases and J shed 5 bases, with 11 bases lying between them. The V gene's germline CDR1 is MDHEN and CDR2 SYDVKM. The CDR3 reads CASSWGRGTEAFF. The CDR3 coding sequence is TGTGCCAGCAGTTGGGGCCGAGGTACTGAAGCTTTCTTT.

V and J are TRBV18 and TRBJ2-1; TRBD2 is a possible D gene (5 bases). Germline assignment: CDR1 KGHSH and CDR2 LQKENI. This CDR3 is 14 amino acids long. With 6 bases removed from V and 1 base from J, the gap between germline ends came to 10 bases. CDR3 protein: CASSSEGSYNEQFF. CDR3 sequence (DNA): TGTGCCAGCTCGTCAGAGGGATCCTACAATGAGCAGTTCTTC.

The V call is TRBV2, the J call TRBJ1-2; the match to TRBD1 covers 8 bases. There are 14 residues in the CDR3. Germline-derived CDR1 and CDR2 are SNHLY and FYNNEI. The V gene end was trimmed by 6 bases and the J gene end by 3 bases; junction bases not matched to a gene: 6. CDR3 in amino acids: CASRPGQVHYGYTF. The CDR3 DNA sequence: TGTGCCAGCAGACCGGGACAGGTTCACTATGGCTACACCTTC.